These 21 T cell receptor beta chains were sequenced from one sample in a study of blood T cell repertoires in COVID-19. The repertoire was sequenced with immunoSEQ multiplex PCR; TCRdb's copy has only in-frame clones and lacks some. The sample includes some 670,000 clones, 85% to 90% seen only once; the top ten take roughly 0.25%. Sequenced material: peripheral blood. These receptors were collected from a woman between 18 and 29 years old with acute or convalescent COVID-19.

The sample holds a few counts of this clone. V and J are TRBV4-1 and TRBJ1-1; tentatively, D is TRBD1 (6 bases). The CDR3 runs to 13 residues. The V and J ends lost 1 base and 8 bases respectively, with 11 bases between them. Per the germline V gene, CDR1 is MGHRA and CDR2 is YSYEKL. CDR3 protein: CASSQAGQNEAFF. CDR3 sequence (DNA): TGCGCCAGCAGCCAAGCTGGACAGAACGAAGCTTTCTTT.

The chain is built from TRBV10-3 and TRBJ1-2, with 10 bases that match TRBD1. CDR3 length equals 17 residues. Trimming took 2 bases from V and 5 from J; bases not matched to a gene: 11. CDR1 and CDR2 from the germline V gene are ENHRY and SYGVKD. The DNA for the CDR3 is TGTGCCATCAGTGAGGGGCGTTTAGGACAGGGGGTATATGGCTACACCTTC. Translation: CAISEGRLGQGVYGYTF.

This chain joins TRBV6-6 and TRBJ2-7, with unresolved D. V gave up 2 bases and J gave up 3 bases, with 5 bases separating them. CDR1 MNHNY and CDR2 SVGAGI come from the germline V gene (reference sequence). The CDR3 is made up of 12 amino acids. The CDR3 region has the DNA TGTGCCAGCAGTTACCCATTCTACGAGCAGTACTTC. Protein product: CASSYPFYEQYF.

The chain recombines TRBV15 with TRBJ2-1; 9 bases are a match to TRBD2. The junction had 1 base not matched to a gene; V was cut back by 0 bases and J by 4 bases. Germline assignment: CDR1 LNHNV and CDR2 YYDKDF (reference sequence). This CDR3 is built from 15 residues. CDR3 DNA: TGTGCCACCAGCAGAGAAGCGGGGGGTTACAATGAGCAGTTCTTC. Translating it yields CATSREAGGYNEQFF.

This chain uses TRBV6-5 with TRBJ1-1; no clear D. The V end was cut by 6 bases, the J end by 1 base, with 12 bases between. Germline values: CDR1 MNHEY, CDR2 SVGAGI. The CDR3 runs 14 residues. The CDR3 protein is CASSMEPANTEAFF. CDR3 nucleotide sequence: TGTGCCAGCAGCATGGAGCCAGCGAACACTGAAGCTTTCTTT.

This clone was seen just once. The rearrangement links TRBV6-4 to TRBJ1-2, with TRBD1 matching 8 bases. Germline V gene lookup returns CDR1 MRHNA and CDR2 SNTAGT. The ends lost 6 bases at V and 8 bases at J; junction bases unmatched: 11. The CDR3 loop spans 14 amino acids. The CDR3: CASRPGQGDSGYTF. DNA of the CDR3: TGTGCCAGCAGACCCGGACAGGGCGATTCGGGCTACACCTTC.

This chain uses TRBV12-3 or TRBV12-4 with TRBJ1-1; TRBD1 is a possible D gene (5 bases). The ends were cut back, 6 bases at V and 7 bases at J, with 9 bases in the middle. This CDR3 is built from 11 residues. CDR3 sequence (DNA): TGTGCCAGCAGGGGGGAGGGTGAAGCTTTCTTT. Translation: CASRGEGEAFF.

This chain uses TRBV3-1 (or the pseudogene TRBV3-2) with TRBJ1-3; D might be TRBD1 (5 bases). Trimming took 2 bases from V and 0 from J, leaving 14 bases between them. CDR3 size: 17 residues. Per germline, CDR1 LGHDT and CDR2 YNNKEL (reference sequence). The CDR3 protein is CASSQPRTRDSGNTIYF. In nucleotides, the CDR3 is TGTGCCAGCAGCCAACCTCGGACACGAGACTCTGGAAACACCATATATTTT.

The chain carries TRBV14 and TRBJ2-7; 7 bases align to TRBD1. The germline V gene has CDR1 SGHDN and CDR2 FVKESK. Germline trimming cut 5 bases from V and 0 bases from J; bases unmatched to any gene: 10. There are 16 residues in the CDR3. The CDR3 region is CASSNPSTGDSYEQYF. Written as DNA, the CDR3 is TGTGCCAGCAGCAACCCGAGCACAGGGGACTCCTACGAGCAGTACTTC.

In its sample, this clone was seen once. The J gene is TRBJ1-1, the V gene TRBV7-9, with TRBD1 as a possible D gene (5 bases). There are 15 residues in the CDR3. Germline assignment: CDR1 SEHNR and CDR2 FQNEAQ (reference sequence). Trimming removed 2 bases at V and 9 bases at J, with 19 bases between. The CDR3 loop is CASSLWAETVVKAFF. Here the CDR3 DNA reads TGTGCCAGCAGCTTATGGGCCGAGACAGTCGTCAAAGCTTTCTTT.

Comment on this clone: Other nucleotide sequences in the sample specify the same CDR3. The CDR3 is CASSVGGRTEAFF. Here the CDR3 DNA reads TGTGCCAGCAGCGTAGGGGGGCGGACTGAAGCTTTCTTT. The V gene is TRBV9, the J gene TRBJ1-1, with D perhaps TRBD1 (6 bases). The ends were cut back, 0 bases at V and 5 bases at J, with 8 bases in the middle. The CDR3 has 13 residues. The germline V gene encodes CDR1 SGDLS and CDR2 YYNGEE. Filled out from reference TRBV9 and TRBJ1-1, the complete variable domain reads DSGVTQTPKHLITATGQRVTLRCSPRSGDLSVYWYQQSLDQGLQFLIQYYNGEERAKGNILERFSAQQFPDLHSELNLSSLELGDSALYFCASSVGGRTEAFFGQGTRLTVV.

The chain links TRBV15 to TRBJ2-6, with TRBD1 matching 7 bases. The germline CDR1 and CDR2 sequences are LNHNV and YYDKDF (reference sequence). The CDR3 length is 16 residues. V lost 6 bases, J lost 3 bases, and 8 bases stayed unmatched. CDR3 sequence (DNA): TGTGCCACCAGAGACAGGGATTTAGGTGGGGCCAACGTCCTGACTTTC. It encodes CATRDRDLGGANVLTF.

The chain is built from TRBV5-1 and TRBJ1-4, with TRBD1 as a possible D gene (5 bases). Germline V CDR1 and CDR2: SGHRS, YFSETQ. V was pared by 1 base and J by 6 bases, with 10 bases between. This CDR3 region has 14 residues. The CDR3 is CASSLRGVDEKLFF. In DNA form, the CDR3 reads TGCGCCAGCAGCTTGCGGGGGGTTGATGAAAAACTGTTTTTT.

The genes are TRBV7-6 and TRBJ1-3; possibly TRBD1 for D (6 bases). Germline loops: CDR1 SGHVS, CDR2 FNYEAQ. Trimming took off 5 bases at V and 0 bases at J, with 20 bases between the two ends. The length of the CDR3 is 18 residues. The CDR3 spells CASSINLRQALSGNTIYF. The CDR3 DNA sequence: TGTGCCAGCAGCATCAACCTCCGACAGGCCCTCTCTGGAAACACCATATATTTT.

This rearrangement joins TRBV19 to TRBJ2-7; D unclear. Germline V gene sequence: CDR1 LNHDA, CDR2 SQIVND (reference sequence). The CDR3 spans 18 residues. Between the trimmed V and J ends, which lost 0 bases and 2 bases, there was a span of 20 bases. CDR3 sequence reads: CASSIDDKIYSQPYEQYF. The CDR3, as DNA: TGTGCCAGTAGTATAGATGACAAGATATACTCCCAACCCTACGAGCAGTACTTC.

The V gene is TRBV28, the J gene TRBJ2-6; 8 nucleotides align to TRBD1. Losses at the gene ends were 5 bases for V and 0 bases for J; bases not matched to a gene: 15. Germline V lookup: CDR1 MDHEN, CDR2 SYDVKM. CDR3 length equals 20 residues. In nucleotides, the CDR3 is TGTGCCAGCAGTCCAAGGGTTGGACAGGGTTCATCCTCTGGGGCCAACGTCCTGACTTTC. It translates to CASSPRVGQGSSSGANVLTF.

The CDR3 coding sequence is TGTGCCAGCAGCAAAGAAGGAGCTATCAATGAGCAGTTCTTC. Translating it yields CASSKEGAINEQFF. This chain joins TRBV21-1 and TRBJ2-1; the DNA was not compared with TRBD2, the D call given in the table. TRBV21-1 is tagged as a pseudogene. This CDR3 spans 14 amino acids.

The chain couples TRBV28 to TRBJ1-1, with D possibly being TRBD1 (5 bases). Per germline, CDR1 MDHEN and CDR2 SYDVKM. The CDR3 length is 12 residues. Between the trimmed V and J ends, which lost 7 bases and 7 bases, there was a span of 13 bases. The CDR3 protein is CASNPRVGEAFF. The CDR3 bases are TGTGCCAGCAATCCCAGGGTGGGTGAAGCTTTCTTT.

The V and J genes are TRBV10-2 and TRBJ2-1, with a possible D match to TRBD1 (6 bases). V lost 7 bases, J lost 4 bases, and 23 bases lay in between. The germline CDR1 and CDR2 sequences are WSHSY and SAAADI. The CDR3 contains 17 residues. Here the CDR3 DNA reads TGCGCCAGCAAGTCTTTATCTGGGACACCCTCTTACAATGAGCAGTTCTTC. It translates to CASKSLSGTPSYNEQFF.

The gene calls are TRBV9 and TRBJ1-1, with D perhaps TRBD1 (6 bases). Deletions cut 1 base from V and 1 base from J, with 8 bases between. The CDR3 runs 14 residues. Germline values: CDR1 SGDLS, CDR2 YYNGEE. The CDR3 sequence: CASSVSGENTEAFF. The CDR3 DNA reads TGTGCCAGCAGCGTATCAGGGGAGAACACTGAAGCTTTCTTT.

This clone was seen a handful of times. The genes are TRBV7-6 and TRBJ1-1; 10 positions match TRBD1. V trimming: 5 bases; J trimming: 5 bases; junction bases outside the gene matches: 8. In germline, CDR1 is SGHVS, CDR2 FNYEAQ. This CDR3 region has 15 residues. The CDR3 bases are TGTGCCAGCAGCACGGGACAGGGGAGTTGGACTGAAGCTTTCTTT. Translation: CASSTGQGSWTEAFF. Together with reference TRBV7-6 and TRBJ1-1, the CDR3 gives the full variable domain: GAGVSQSPRYKVTKRGQDVALRCDPISGHVSLYWYRQALGQGPEFLTYFNYEAQQDKSGLPNDRFSAERPEGSISTLTIQRTEQRDSAMYRCASSTGQGSWTEAFFGQGTRLTVV.